This TCR beta chain derives from a study of cytomegalovirus exposure and HLA in healthy donors. With 60 Vbeta and 13 Jbeta primers, the PCR was carried out. Generated by immunoSEQ multiplex PCR, the TCRdb table keeps only in-frame clones and is missing some. The sample shows 90,000 to 95,000 clones, roughly 80% of them seen only once. With 8 bases removed from V and 8 bases from J, the gap between germline ends came to 18 bases. The CDR3 extends over 13 amino acids. Germline-derived CDR1 and CDR2 are MNHNS and SASEGT. The specimen was PBMCs. This TCR derives from a girl aged 2 to 10 in good health and CMV-seropositive. The chain links TRBV6-1 to TRBJ1-2; weak D call: TRBD1 (6 bases). Written as DNA, the CDR3 is TGTGCCAGCTCCTTGGGGGCAGAAGGCGGCTACACCTTC. Translating it yields CASSLGAEGGYTF.